The sequence of this TCR beta chain was determined in a study of blood T cell repertoires in COVID-19 (dated by TCRdb to between 2020 and 2021). Regarding the research as a whole: Samples from collaborators originated in the United States, Italy and Spain and spanned both the acute and convalescent phases of COVID-19. The prospective study material was composed of cDNA or gDNA derived from T cells, B-cell-depleted T cells, or PBMCs. Subjects who had been exposed to COVID-19, were actively infected with it, or had recovered from it provided the deeply sampled blood TCRbeta repertoires that made up the dataset. The repertoires were released in a freely available public database meant as a resource for research on the immune response to SARS-CoV-2. The samples were drawn from two sources: the first 160 participants of the ongoing ImmuneRACE study, and 1,254 subjects contributed by 6 global collaborators. Nearly every sample came with metadata listing a de-identified subject ID, COVID-19 status, age in years and sex. Where available, HLA class I and class II types were taken from metadata supplied by the sample provider and were not determined by assay-based typing.

The investigation overall reported the following: The amount of clinical and demographic metadata varied by source and participant and was provided uncurated.

CDR1 MDHEN and CDR2 SYDVKM were looked up in the germline V gene. The CDR3 goes from the cysteine to the phenylalanine over 15 residues. The entry retains the CDR3 DNA only, 45 bases that are in frame from base 1. The junction shows trimming of 6 bases on V and 5 bases on J, and the gene matches do not reach 10 bases of it. TCRbeta CDR3 regions were amplified from genomic DNA by means of the immunoSEQ Assay, a bias-controlled multiplex PCR. In the source study's methods: The number of nucleated cells in each sample was estimated from the amplification of reference gene primers within the assay. To quantify the absolute abundance of each unique TCRbeta CDR3 rearrangement, sequence reads were collapsed and filtered. Productive Simpson clonality was computed per sample as the square root of Simpson's diversity index over productive rearrangements. TCRdb holds this immuneACCESS table with in-frame rearrangements only. Some clones are missing; in checked studies, unresolved V genes explain under half, and the rest has no known cause. V and J calls and clone size are copied from that table; D and trimming were computed from the DNA. The sample table lists approximately 54,000 clones, 65% to 90% of them with a count of one. Around 8% of the sample belongs to the ten largest clones.

Each collaborating institution followed its own protocols to collect whole blood in K2EDTA tubes. Collaborator samples were shipped for TCRbeta analysis as frozen whole blood, isolated PBMCs, or DNA extracted from either sample type. In the case of this clone: The specificity of this receptor is unknown. Per-base quality was not reported, and no clone a single base away is much larger than it.

The sequenced material came from peripheral blood. The source is a human donor in a cohort sampled during active COVID-19. The chain employs TRBV28 and TRBJ2-7; 10 junctional bases match TRBD1. The CDR3 amino acid sequence is: CASRRQGAGNHEQYF. The DNA reads as follows: TGTGCCAGCAGACGACAGGGGGCGGGAAATCACGAGCAGTACTTC.